This T cell receptor beta chain was sequenced during a study of graft-versus-host responses after intestinal transplantation. Overall study: Anti-thymocyte globulin induction was given to all recipients, followed by tacrolimus and steroids for roughly 3 years. Study-level findings and limits: Where graft-donor T cell macrochimerism was present, patients had high graft-versus-host to host-versus-graft clonal ratios in allografts. Early post-transplant HvG declines were associated with peak circulating GvH clone levels.

Tissue from the graft was processed to free its intraepithelial and lamina propria lymphocytes. The protocol was immunoSEQ multiplex PCR, while the TCRdb copy is restricted to in-frame clones and leaves out a portion. The profile covers roughly 5,700 clones, with 69% appearing a single time and less than 35% taken by the ten largest. The germline CDR1 and CDR2 sequences are MNHEY and SMNVEV (reference sequence). Trimming shortened V by 6 bases and J by 4 bases, and 21 bases separated the two germline ends. The length of the CDR3 is 16 residues. Comment on this clone: What it binds is unknown.

The sample here was ileum tissue, taken about 300 days after intestinal transplant. The TCR comes from a human patient who received an intestinal transplant, so some T cells may come from the graft donor. V and J are TRBV27 and TRBJ1-2; tentative D call: TRBD1 (5 bases). This CDR3 is CASSNLFPFGAYGYTF. The CDR3 DNA is TGTGCCAGCAGCAACCTTTTCCCCTTTGGGGCCTATGGCTACACCTTC.